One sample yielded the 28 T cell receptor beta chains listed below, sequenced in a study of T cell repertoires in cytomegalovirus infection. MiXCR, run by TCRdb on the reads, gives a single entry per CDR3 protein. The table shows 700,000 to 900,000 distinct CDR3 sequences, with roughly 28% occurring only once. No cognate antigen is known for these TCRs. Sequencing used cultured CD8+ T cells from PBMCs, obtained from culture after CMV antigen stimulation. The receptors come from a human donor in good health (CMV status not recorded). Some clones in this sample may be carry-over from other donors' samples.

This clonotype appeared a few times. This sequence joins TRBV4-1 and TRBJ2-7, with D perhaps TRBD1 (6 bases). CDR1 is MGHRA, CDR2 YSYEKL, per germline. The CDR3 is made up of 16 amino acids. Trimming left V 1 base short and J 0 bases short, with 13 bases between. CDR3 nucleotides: TGCGCCAGCAGCCAAGTTACACAGGGAAGCTCCTACGAGCAGTACTTC. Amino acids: CASSQVTQGSSYEQYF.

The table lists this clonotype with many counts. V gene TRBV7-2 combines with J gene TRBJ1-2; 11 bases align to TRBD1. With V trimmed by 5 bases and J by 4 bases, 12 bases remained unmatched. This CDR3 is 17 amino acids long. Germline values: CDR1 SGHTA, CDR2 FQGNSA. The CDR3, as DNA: TGTGCCAGCAGCGGGGGACAGGGGGAACGGGCGAGCTATGGCTACACCTTC. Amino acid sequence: CASSGGQGERASYGYTF.

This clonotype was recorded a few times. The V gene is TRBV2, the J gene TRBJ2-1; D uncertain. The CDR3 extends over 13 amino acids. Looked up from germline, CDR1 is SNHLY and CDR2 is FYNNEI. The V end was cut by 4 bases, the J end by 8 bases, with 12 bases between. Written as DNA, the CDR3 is TGTGCCAGCAGTGTAACTGGGGTCGATGAGCAGTTCTTC. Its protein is CASSVTGVDEQFF.

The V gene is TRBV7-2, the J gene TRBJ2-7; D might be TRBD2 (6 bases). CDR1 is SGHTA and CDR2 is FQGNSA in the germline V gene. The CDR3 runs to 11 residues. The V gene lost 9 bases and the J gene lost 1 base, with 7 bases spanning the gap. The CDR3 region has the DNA TGTGCCAGTGGGGGGTCCTACGAGCAGTACGTC. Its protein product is CASGGSYEQYV.

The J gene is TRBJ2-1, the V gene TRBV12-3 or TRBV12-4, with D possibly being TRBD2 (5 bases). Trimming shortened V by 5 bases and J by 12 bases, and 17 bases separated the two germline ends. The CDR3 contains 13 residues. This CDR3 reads CASSPAVVDWQFF. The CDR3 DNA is TGTGCCAGCAGTCCCGCTGTTGTGGACTGGCAGTTCTTC.

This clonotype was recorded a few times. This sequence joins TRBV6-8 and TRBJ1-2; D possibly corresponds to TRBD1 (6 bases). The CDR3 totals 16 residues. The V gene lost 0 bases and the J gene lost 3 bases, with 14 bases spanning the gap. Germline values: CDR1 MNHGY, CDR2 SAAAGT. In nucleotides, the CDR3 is TGTGCCAGCAGTTACTCGAGGGGGGAGGAGTACTATGGCTACACCTTC. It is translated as CASSYSRGEEYYGYTF.

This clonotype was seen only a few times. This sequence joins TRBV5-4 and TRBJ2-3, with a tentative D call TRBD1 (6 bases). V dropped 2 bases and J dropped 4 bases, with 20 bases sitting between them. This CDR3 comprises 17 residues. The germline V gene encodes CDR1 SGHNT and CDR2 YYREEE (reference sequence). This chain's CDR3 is CASSLGGYRESADTQYF. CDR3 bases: TGTGCCAGCAGCTTAGGGGGATACAGGGAATCGGCAGATACGCAGTATTTT.

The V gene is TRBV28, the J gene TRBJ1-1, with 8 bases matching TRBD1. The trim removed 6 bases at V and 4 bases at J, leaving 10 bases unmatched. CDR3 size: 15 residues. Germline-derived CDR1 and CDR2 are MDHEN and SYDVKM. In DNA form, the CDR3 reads TGTGCCAGCAGCACCCCGGGACAGGCGCGCACTGAAGCTTTCTTT. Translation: CASSTPGQARTEAFF.

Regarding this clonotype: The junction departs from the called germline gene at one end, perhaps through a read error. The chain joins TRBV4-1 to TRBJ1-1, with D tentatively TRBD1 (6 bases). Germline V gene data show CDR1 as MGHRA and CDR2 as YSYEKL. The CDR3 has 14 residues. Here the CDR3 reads CASSQDMGATDTFF. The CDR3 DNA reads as TGTGCCAGCAGCCAAGATATGGGGGCCACGGACACTTTCTTT.

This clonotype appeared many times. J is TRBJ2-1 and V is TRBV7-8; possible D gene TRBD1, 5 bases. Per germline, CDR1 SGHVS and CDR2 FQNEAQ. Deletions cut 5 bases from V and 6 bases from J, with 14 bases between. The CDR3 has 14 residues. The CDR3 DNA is TGTGCCAGCAGCACCTATCCTAGGGGCAATGAGCAGTTCTTC. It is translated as CASSTYPRGNEQFF.

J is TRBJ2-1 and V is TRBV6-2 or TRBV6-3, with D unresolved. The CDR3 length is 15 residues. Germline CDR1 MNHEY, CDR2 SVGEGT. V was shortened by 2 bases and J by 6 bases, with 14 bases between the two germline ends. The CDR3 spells CASSYGPPTPNEQFF. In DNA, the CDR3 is TGTGCCAGCAGTTACGGACCGCCCACCCCCAATGAGCAGTTCTTC.

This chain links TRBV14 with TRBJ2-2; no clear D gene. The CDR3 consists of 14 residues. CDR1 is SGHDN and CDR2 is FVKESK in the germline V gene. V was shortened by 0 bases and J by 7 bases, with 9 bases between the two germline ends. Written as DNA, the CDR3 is TGTGCCAGCAGCCAAGATCCTTGGGTCGGGGAGCTGTTTTTT. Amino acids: CASSQDPWVGELFF.

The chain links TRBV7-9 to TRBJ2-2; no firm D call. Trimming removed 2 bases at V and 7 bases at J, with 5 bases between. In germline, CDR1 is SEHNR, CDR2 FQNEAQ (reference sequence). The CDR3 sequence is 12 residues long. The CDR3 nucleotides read TGTGCCAGCAGCTTAAAGTACGGGGAGCTGTTTTTT. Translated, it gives CASSLKYGELFF.

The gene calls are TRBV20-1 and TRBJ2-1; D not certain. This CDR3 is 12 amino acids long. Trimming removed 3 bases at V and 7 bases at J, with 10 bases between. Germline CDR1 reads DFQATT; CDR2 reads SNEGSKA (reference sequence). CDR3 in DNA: TGCAGTGCTAGTCCAGGTTGGAATGAGCAGTTCTTC. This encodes CSASPGWNEQFF.

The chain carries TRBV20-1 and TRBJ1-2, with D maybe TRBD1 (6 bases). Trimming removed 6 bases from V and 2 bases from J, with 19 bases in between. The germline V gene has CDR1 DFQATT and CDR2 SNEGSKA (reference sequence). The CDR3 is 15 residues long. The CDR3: CSAPPPGHTNYGYTF. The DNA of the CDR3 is TGCAGTGCCCCGCCTCCGGGACACACGAACTATGGCTACACCTTC.

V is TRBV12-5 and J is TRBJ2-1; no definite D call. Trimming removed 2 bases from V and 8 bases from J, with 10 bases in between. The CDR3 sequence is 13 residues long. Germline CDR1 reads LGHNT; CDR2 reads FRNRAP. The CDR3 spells CASGLYLTYEQFF. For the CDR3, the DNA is TGTGCTAGTGGTTTGTACCTCACCTATGAGCAGTTCTTC.

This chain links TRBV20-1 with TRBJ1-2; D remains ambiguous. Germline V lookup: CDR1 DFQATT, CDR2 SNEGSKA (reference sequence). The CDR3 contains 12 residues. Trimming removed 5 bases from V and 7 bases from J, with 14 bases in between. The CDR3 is CSAFDWNGGYTF. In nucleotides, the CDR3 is TGCAGTGCTTTCGACTGGAACGGTGGCTACACCTTC.

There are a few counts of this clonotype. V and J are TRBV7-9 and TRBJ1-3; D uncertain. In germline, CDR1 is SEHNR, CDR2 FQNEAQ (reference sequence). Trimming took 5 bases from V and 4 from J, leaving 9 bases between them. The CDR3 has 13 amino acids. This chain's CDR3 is CASSNGGGNTIYF. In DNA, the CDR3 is TGTGCCAGCAGCAATGGAGGGGGAAACACCATATATTTT.

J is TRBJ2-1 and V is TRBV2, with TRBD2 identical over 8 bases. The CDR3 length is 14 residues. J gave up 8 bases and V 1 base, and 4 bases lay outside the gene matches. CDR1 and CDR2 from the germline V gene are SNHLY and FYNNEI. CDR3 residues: CASSEGGLGDEQFF. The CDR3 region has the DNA TGTGCCAGCAGTGAAGGGGGACTAGGCGATGAGCAGTTCTTC.

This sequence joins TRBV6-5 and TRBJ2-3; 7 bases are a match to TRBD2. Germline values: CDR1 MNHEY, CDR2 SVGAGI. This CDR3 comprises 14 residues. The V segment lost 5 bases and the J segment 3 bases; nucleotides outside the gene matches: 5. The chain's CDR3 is CASSPGGRTDTQYF. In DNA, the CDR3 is TGTGCCAGCAGTCCGGGGGGACGGACAGATACGCAGTATTTT.

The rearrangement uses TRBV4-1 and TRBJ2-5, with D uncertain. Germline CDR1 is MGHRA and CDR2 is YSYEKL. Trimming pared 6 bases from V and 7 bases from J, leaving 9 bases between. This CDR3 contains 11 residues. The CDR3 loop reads CASRDGVTQYF. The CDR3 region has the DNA TGCGCCAGCAGGGACGGAGTGACCCAGTACTTC.

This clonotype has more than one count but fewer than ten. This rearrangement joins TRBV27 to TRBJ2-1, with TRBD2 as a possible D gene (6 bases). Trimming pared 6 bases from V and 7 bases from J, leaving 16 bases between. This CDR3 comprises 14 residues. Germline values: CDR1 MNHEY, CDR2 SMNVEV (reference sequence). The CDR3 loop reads CASRRGGGFNEQFF. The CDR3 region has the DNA TGTGCCAGCAGGAGAGGTGGAGGGTTTAATGAGCAGTTCTTC.

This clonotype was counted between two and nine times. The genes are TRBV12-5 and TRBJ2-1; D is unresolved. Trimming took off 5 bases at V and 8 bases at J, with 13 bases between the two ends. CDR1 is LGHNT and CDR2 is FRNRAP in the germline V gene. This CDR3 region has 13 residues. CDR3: CASGGPPIDEQFF. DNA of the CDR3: TGTGCTAGTGGTGGACCCCCAATCGATGAGCAGTTCTTC.

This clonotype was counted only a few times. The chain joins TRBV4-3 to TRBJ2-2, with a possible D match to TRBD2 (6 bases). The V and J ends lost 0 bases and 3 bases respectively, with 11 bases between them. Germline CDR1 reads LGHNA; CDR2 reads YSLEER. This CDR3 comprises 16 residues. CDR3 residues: CASSQDWGLYTGELFF. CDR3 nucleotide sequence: TGCGCCAGCAGCCAAGATTGGGGACTTTACACCGGGGAGCTGTTTTTT.

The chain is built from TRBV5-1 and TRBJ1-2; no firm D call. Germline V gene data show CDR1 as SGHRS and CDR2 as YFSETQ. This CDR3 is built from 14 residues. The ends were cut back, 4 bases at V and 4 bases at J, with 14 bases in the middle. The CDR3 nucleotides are TGCGCCAGCAGCGAGGGCCATGCGCTCTATGGCTACACCTTC. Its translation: CASSEGHALYGYTF.

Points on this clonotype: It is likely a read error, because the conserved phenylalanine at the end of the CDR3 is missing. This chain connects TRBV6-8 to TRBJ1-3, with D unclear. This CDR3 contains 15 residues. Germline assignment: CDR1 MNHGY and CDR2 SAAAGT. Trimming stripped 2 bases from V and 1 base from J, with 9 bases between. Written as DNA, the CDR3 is TGTGCCAGCAGTTACCTGCCCTTATCTGGAAACACCATATATTAT. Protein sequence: CASSYLPLSGNTIYY.

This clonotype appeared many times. This chain's CDR3 is CASSFTGQGAFLHNEQFF. CDR3 nucleotide sequence: TGTGCCAGCAGTTTTACCGGACAGGGGGCGTTTTTGCACAATGAGCAGTTCTTC. The chain uses TRBV7-2 and TRBJ2-1, with 11 bases identical to TRBD1. With 6 bases clipped from V and 5 bases from J, the junction kept 15 bases outside the gene matches. In germline, CDR1 is SGHTA, CDR2 FQGNSA. The CDR3 spans 18 residues. Looking up the rest from reference TRBV7-2 and TRBJ2-1 gives the full variable domain: GAGVSQSPSNKVTEKGKDVELRCDPISGHTALYWYRQSLGQGLEFLIYFQGNSAPDKSGLPSDRFSAERTGGSVSTLTIQRTQQEDSAVYLCASSFTGQGAFLHNEQFFGPGTRLTVL.

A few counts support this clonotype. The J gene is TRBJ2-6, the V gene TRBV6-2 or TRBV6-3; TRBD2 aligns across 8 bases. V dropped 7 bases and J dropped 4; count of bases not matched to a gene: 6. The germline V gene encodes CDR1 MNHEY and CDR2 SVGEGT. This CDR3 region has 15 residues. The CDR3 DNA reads TGTGCCAGCACTCCCGGGGGGGACGGGGCCAACGTCCTGACTTTC. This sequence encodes CASTPGGDGANVLTF.